These 22 T cell receptor beta chains were all obtained from the same sample, sequenced in a study of cytomegalovirus exposure and HLA in healthy donors. The study ran its PCR with 60 Vbeta and 13 Jbeta primers. The data were produced by immunoSEQ multiplex PCR, yet TCRdb's version contains in-frame clones alone and is incomplete. Its listing shows under 200,000 clones. The sample comprised PBMCs. These TCRs come from a man aged 25-45 years in good health and CMV-seronegative.

The chain carries TRBV2 and TRBJ1-3; possibly TRBD1 for D (5 bases). CDR3 size: 12 residues. V lost 8 bases to trimming and J lost 4 bases, with 9 bases between them. Germline V gives CDR1 SNHLY, CDR2 FYNNEI. The CDR3 sequence: CASGYRGNTIYF. Written as DNA, the CDR3 is TGTGCCAGCGGGTACAGGGGAAACACCATATATTTT.

The chain employs TRBV5-1 and TRBJ2-5; TRBD1 agrees at 10 bases. Germline values: CDR1 SGHRS, CDR2 YFSETQ. This CDR3 spans 15 amino acids. J gave up 5 bases and V 1 base, and 5 bases lay outside the gene matches. This CDR3 reads CASSLMGQGRETQYF. In DNA, the CDR3 is TGCGCCAGCAGCTTGATGGGACAGGGGAGGGAGACCCAGTACTTC.

The chain carries TRBV7-9 and TRBJ2-7; D is perhaps TRBD2 (6 bases). CDR1 and CDR2 from the germline V gene are SEHNR and FQNEAQ (reference sequence). V dropped 5 bases and J dropped 6 bases, with 11 bases sitting between them. This CDR3 has 12 amino acids. The CDR3 nucleotides are TGTGCCAGCAGCCAGGAGGGTGGCGAGCAGTACTTC. The encoded protein is CASSQEGGEQYF.

J is TRBJ1-5 and V is TRBV5-8, with D possibly being TRBD1 (5 bases). The CDR3 has 14 amino acids. Germline V gene sequence: CDR1 SGHTS, CDR2 YDEGEE. V was trimmed by 2 bases and J by 7 bases, leaving 13 bases between them. The CDR3 nucleotides are TGTGCCAGCAGCTTACAAGGGGTAGACCAGCCCCAGCATTTT. As protein: CASSLQGVDQPQHF.

The chain couples TRBV6-5 to TRBJ2-7; possible D gene TRBD2, 5 bases. CDR1 is MNHEY, CDR2 SVGAGI, per germline. V lost 5 bases and J 0 bases, leaving 11 bases between the germline ends. The CDR3 consists of 14 residues. The CDR3 coding sequence is TGTGCCAGCAGTCGGGAATTCCCCTCCTACGAGCAGTACTTC. It codes for CASSREFPSYEQYF.

CDR3 sequence (DNA): TGTGCCAGCAGCCAAGATATAACAGGGGGAACCTACGAGCAGTACTTC. Its translation: CASSQDITGGTYEQYF. V and J are TRBV4-2 and TRBJ2-7, with 8 bases identical to TRBD1. This CDR3 comprises 16 residues. Germline V gene data show CDR1 as LGHNA and CDR2 as YNFKEQ. V shed 0 bases and J 2 bases; nucleotides not matched to a gene: 6.

The chain uses TRBV15 and TRBJ1-2; perhaps TRBD1 as D (5 bases). CDR3 size: 14 residues. Looked up from germline, CDR1 is LNHNV and CDR2 is YYDKDF (reference sequence). Deletions cut 1 base from V and 5 bases from J, with 11 bases between. The CDR3 loop is CATSRVGTEYGYTF. The CDR3 region has the DNA TGTGCCACCAGCAGAGTCGGGACTGAATATGGCTACACCTTC.

The chain couples TRBV19 to TRBJ2-7, with TRBD1 matching over 9 bases. With V trimmed by 0 bases and J by 1 base, 1 base remained unmatched. Germline V gene sequence: CDR1 LNHDA, CDR2 SQIVND (reference sequence). The CDR3 totals 15 residues. The CDR3, as DNA: TGTGCCAGTAGTATAGAAGGGACAGGGTCCTACGAGCAGTACTTC. As protein: CASSIEGTGSYEQYF.

V usage is TRBV28 and J usage is TRBJ2-1, with 7 bases identical to TRBD2. The CDR3 runs to 17 residues. Germline lookup yields CDR1 MDHEN and CDR2 SYDVKM. V lost 4 bases and J lost 10; bases outside the gene matches: 19. Here the CDR3 reads CASSSPKGSSGLGEQFF. CDR3 bases: TGTGCCAGCAGTTCCCCCAAAGGGAGTAGCGGGCTGGGGGAGCAGTTCTTC.

The V gene is TRBV5-6, the J gene TRBJ2-5; D possibly corresponds to TRBD2 (6 bases). This CDR3 is built from 15 residues. The V end was cut by 4 bases, the J end by 1 base, with 14 bases between. The germline V gene has CDR1 SGHDT and CDR2 YYEEEE. CDR3 bases: TGTGCCAGCAGCCTAGCGACGACCCCCCAAGAGACCCAGTACTTC. Protein: CASSLATTPQETQYF.

The chain has TRBV30 and TRBJ1-1; TRBD1 is a possible D gene (5 bases). The V gene lost 3 bases and the J gene lost 3 bases, with 14 bases spanning the gap. The germline gives CDR1 GTSNPN, CDR2 SVGIG (reference sequence). CDR3 length: 14 residues. The CDR3 loop reads CAWRRRGGDTEAFF. CDR3 bases: TGTGCCTGGAGGAGGAGGGGAGGCGACACTGAAGCTTTCTTT.

The rearrangement joins TRBV6-6 to TRBJ1-2; the D gene is possibly TRBD1 (5 bases). The CDR3 extends over 16 amino acids. V was pared by 2 bases and J by 0 bases, with 13 bases between. Germline V gene sequence: CDR1 MNHNY, CDR2 SVGAGI (reference sequence). The CDR3 spells CASSYKWGEANYGYTF. In nucleotides, the CDR3 is TGTGCCAGCAGTTACAAATGGGGGGAAGCTAACTATGGCTACACCTTC.

J is TRBJ1-2 and V is TRBV30, with D perhaps matching TRBD1 (6 bases). Per germline, CDR1 GTSNPN and CDR2 SVGIG (reference sequence). V was trimmed by 2 bases and J by 8 bases, leaving 12 bases between them. The CDR3 length is 12 residues. CDR3 sequence: CAWSLQGRGYTF. DNA for the CDR3: TGTGCCTGGAGTCTTCAGGGGCGAGGCTACACCTTC.

This rearrangement joins TRBV4-1 to TRBJ1-2; TRBD1 is a possible D gene (5 bases). The CDR3 has 16 residues. The V end lost 0 bases, the J end lost 5 bases, and 16 bases lay between the germline ends. Germline CDR1 and CDR2: MGHRA and YSYEKL. CDR3 protein: CASSQEETAFWYGYTF. CDR3 sequence (DNA): TGCGCCAGCAGCCAAGAGGAGACAGCGTTTTGGTATGGCTACACCTTC.

The V gene is TRBV4-1, the J gene TRBJ2-7, with 10 nucleotides matching TRBD1. V lost 5 bases, J lost 2 bases, and 3 bases stayed unmatched. Germline CDR1 and CDR2: MGHRA and YSYEKL. CDR3 length equals 14 residues. CDR3 coding DNA: TGCGCCAGCAGCGGAGGACAGGGGGCCTACGAGCAGTACTTC. This codes for CASSGGQGAYEQYF.

This chain uses TRBV7-2 with TRBJ2-1; TRBD2 might be the D (5 bases). The CDR3 is 16 amino acids. Between the trimmed V and J ends, which lost 1 base and 7 bases, there was a span of 17 bases. Germline CDR1 and CDR2: SGHTA and FQGNSA. The CDR3 loop is CASSLVLRGLKNEQFF. The CDR3 DNA is TGTGCCAGCAGCTTAGTTCTCCGGGGATTGAAAAATGAGCAGTTCTTC.

A remark on this clone: This same CDR3 is encoded by further DNA sequences in the sample. The chain employs TRBV6-5 and TRBJ1-2; D call uncertain. This CDR3 is 12 amino acids long. Germline V gives CDR1 MNHEY, CDR2 SVGAGI. Trimming took 6 bases from V and 8 from J, leaving 13 bases between them. CDR3 residues: CASSRGSRGYTF. In DNA, the CDR3 is TGTGCCAGCAGCCGCGGCAGCCGCGGCTACACCTTC.

The CDR3 DNA reads TGCGCCAGCAGGCTGAGAGGACTAGCGGGAAATACCGGGGAGCTGTTTTTT. Translated, it gives CASRLRGLAGNTGELFF. The rearrangement links TRBV4-1 to TRBJ2-2, with 12 bases lining up with TRBD2. The CDR3 contains 17 residues. V dropped 6 bases and J dropped 5; count of bases not matched to a gene: 10. CDR1 and CDR2 from the germline V gene are MGHRA and YSYEKL.

The chain recombines TRBV9 with TRBJ2-3; 7 positions agree with TRBD1. This CDR3 region has 16 residues. Trimming removed 3 bases from V and 5 bases from J; junction bases left unmatched: 12. Germline V CDR1 and CDR2: SGDLS, YYNGEE. CDR3 in amino acids: CASSDPPGGAGDTQYF. The DNA for the CDR3 is TGTGCCAGCAGCGACCCGCCAGGGGGAGCCGGAGATACGCAGTATTTT.

The rearrangement uses TRBV6-1 and TRBJ1-3; D unresolved. Trimming removed 5 bases from V and 3 bases from J, with 8 bases in between. CDR3 length equals 13 residues. The germline V gene encodes CDR1 MNHNS and CDR2 SASEGT. CDR3 sequence: CASSSIGGNTIYF. In DNA form, the CDR3 reads TGTGCCAGCAGTTCTATCGGTGGAAACACCATATATTTT.

This chain joins TRBV13 and TRBJ1-5, with unresolved D. Germline V gives CDR1 PRHDT, CDR2 FYEKMQ (reference sequence). CDR3 length equals 14 residues. The V end lost 3 bases, the J end lost 3 bases, and 9 bases lay between the germline ends. DNA of the CDR3: TGTGCCAGCAGCTTTCGCAGGTCCAATCAGCCCCAGCATTTT. It yields the protein CASSFRRSNQPQHF. Filled out from reference TRBV13 and TRBJ1-5, the complete variable domain reads AAGVIQSPRHLIKEKRETATLKCYPIPRHDTVYWYQQGPGQDPQFLISFYEKMQSDKGSIPDRFSAQQFSDYHSELNMSSLELGDSALYFCASSFRRSNQPQHFGDGTRLSIL.

This chain joins TRBV7-2 and TRBJ1-4, with D perhaps TRBD1 (5 bases). Germline CDR1 reads SGHTA; CDR2 reads FQGNSA. Trimming removed 2 bases at V and 5 bases at J, with 21 bases between. The CDR3 spans 18 residues. The CDR3 nucleotides read TGTGCCAGCAGCTTATCAGTTTTGGGGCAGGGTAGAAATGAAAAACTGTTTTTT. Its translation is CASSLSVLGQGRNEKLFF.